This T cell receptor (beta chain) was captured by sequencing in a study of blood T cell repertoires in COVID-19. The assay was immunoSEQ multiplex PCR, and TCRdb's table has in-frame clones only and misses some. This table has over 200,000 clones, more than 85% appearing once. The CDR3 runs 15 residues. Germline CDR1 is MGHDK and CDR2 is SYGVNS. The V and J ends lost 2 bases and 6 bases, in that order; junction bases with no gene match: 9. The material sequenced was peripheral blood. This chain joins TRBV25-1 and TRBJ1-2, with 7 bases aligning to TRBD1. The receptor was derived from a middle-aged man with active or convalescent COVID-19. The chain's CDR3 is CASSERKGALDGYTF. In DNA form, the CDR3 reads TGTGCCAGCAGTGAAAGGAAGGGGGCACTGGATGGCTACACCTTC.